This TCR beta chain appears in the sequencing data of a study of shared T cell receptors in the human thymus. The assay was immunoSEQ multiplex PCR, and TCRdb's table has in-frame clones only and misses some. The profile shows some 700,000 clones, 70% to 90% of them singletons. Trimming at V came to 8 bases and at J to 7 bases, leaving 10 bases not matched to a gene. This CDR3 is 14 amino acids long. The germline V gene has CDR1 MNHEY and CDR2 SMNVEV (reference sequence). These records were also assigned to another study, of human thymus T cells.

The genes are TRBV27 and TRBJ2-7; 11 bases match TRBD2. The receptor was isolated from a boy under two years old with a congenital heart defect. The sample was thymocytes. The DNA of the CDR3 is TGTGCCAGCGCTACTAGCGGGAGTCCTACTGAGCAGTACTTC. This encodes CASATSGSPTEQYF.